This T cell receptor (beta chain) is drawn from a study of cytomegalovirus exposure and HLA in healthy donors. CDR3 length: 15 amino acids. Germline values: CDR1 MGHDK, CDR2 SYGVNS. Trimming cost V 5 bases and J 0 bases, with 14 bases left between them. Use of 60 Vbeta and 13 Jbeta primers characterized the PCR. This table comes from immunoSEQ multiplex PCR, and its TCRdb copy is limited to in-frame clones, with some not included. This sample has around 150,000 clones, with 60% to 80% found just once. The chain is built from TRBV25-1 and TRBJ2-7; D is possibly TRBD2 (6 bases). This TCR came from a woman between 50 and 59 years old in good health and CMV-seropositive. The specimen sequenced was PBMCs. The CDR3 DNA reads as TGTGCCAGCAGTAGATCCGGGGGTTTCTCCTACGAGCAGTACTTC. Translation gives CASSRSGGFSYEQYF.